One and the same sample provided the 12 T cell receptor beta chains below, sequenced in a study of T cells expressing NK-cell markers. From the 5' RACE reads, TCRdb lists one entry per CDR3 protein and no DNA. Found here are 300,000 to 500,000 distinct CDR3 sequences; the top ten clones hold about 10%. Sequencing was carried out using blood T cells: a sorted CD56 or NKG2C T cell subset, CD4+ or CD8+ T cells, or bulk PBMC T cells (not recorded which). Receptor source: a woman aged 50 to 60 in good health.

This chain links TRBV11-2 with TRBJ2-5; TCRdb indicates TRBD1, and absent DNA this call remains unverified. There are 14 residues in the CDR3. The V gene's germline CDR1 is SGHAT and CDR2 FQNNGV. CDR3 amino acids: CASSLQWGPGTQYF. The entire variable domain, with the rest obtained from reference TRBV11-2 and TRBJ2-5, is as follows: EAGVAQSPRYKIIEKRQSVAFWCNPISGHATLYWYQQILGQGPKLLIQFQNNGVVDDSQLPKDRFSAERLKGVDSTLKIQPAKLEDSAVYLCASSLQWGPGTQYFGPGTRLLVL.

J is TRBJ1-1 and V is TRBV9. Germline loops: CDR1 SGDLS, CDR2 YYNGEE. CDR3 length: 16 amino acids. CDR3 sequence reads: CASSVADGVLNTEAFF.

The rearrangement uses TRBV7-9 and TRBJ2-1; TCRdb reports TRBD2, a call that lacks DNA to check it against. The CDR3 length is 16 residues. Looked up from germline, CDR1 is SEHNR and CDR2 is FQNEAQ (reference sequence). The CDR3 loop reads CASSLGVGASYNEQFF.

The chain employs TRBV2 and TRBJ1-1. Germline assignment: CDR1 SNHLY and CDR2 FYNNEI. The length of the CDR3 is 13 residues. CDR3 protein: CASSEILNTEAFF. Based on the CDR3 plus reference TRBV2 and TRBJ1-1, the full variable domain is EPEVTQTPSHQVTQMGQEVILRCVPISNHLYFYWYRQILGQKVEFLVSFYNNEISEKSEIFDDQFSVERPDGSNFTLKIRSTKLEDSAMYFCASSEILNTEAFFGQGTRLTVV.

This chain uses TRBV5-1 with TRBJ2-2; the D call from TCRdb, TRBD2, cannot be confirmed without DNA. The CDR3 length is 16 residues. CDR1 SGHRS and CDR2 YFSETQ come from the germline V gene. CDR3: CASSPGLAGGSGELFF.

The chain employs TRBV6-4 and TRBJ2-1. Germline values: CDR1 MRHNA, CDR2 SNTAGT. This CDR3 contains 16 residues. CDR3 amino acids: CASSDSSAAALNEQFF.

The chain links TRBV6-6 to TRBJ2-3; there is no DNA to check the TCRdb D call of TRBD2. The germline V gene has CDR1 MNHNY and CDR2 SVGAGI (reference sequence). This CDR3 is built from 14 residues. The CDR3 is CATRLAESTDTQYF.

This sequence joins TRBV20-1 and TRBJ2-4. Per the germline V gene, CDR1 is DFQATT and CDR2 is SNEGSKA (reference sequence). The CDR3 runs to 13 residues. The CDR3 loop is CSAMNLAKNIQYF.

This rearrangement joins TRBV12-5 to TRBJ1-3; TCRdb lists TRBD1, though no DNA is available to test this call. The CDR3 is made up of 15 amino acids. The V gene's germline CDR1 is LGHNT and CDR2 FRNRAP. The CDR3 loop reads CASGSRTRSGNTIYF.

J is TRBJ2-7 and V is TRBV4-1. The CDR3 length is 14 residues. The germline V gene has CDR1 MGHRA and CDR2 YSYEKL. The CDR3 here is CASSQVGLAYEQYF.

The chain carries TRBV20-1 and TRBJ2-2; TCRdb names TRBD2, which stays unverified in the absence of DNA. This CDR3 spans 15 amino acids. The germline V gene has CDR1 DFQATT and CDR2 SNEGSKA (reference sequence). The CDR3: CSARMRAQGTGELFF.

The V and J genes are TRBV5-1 and TRBJ2-2; absent DNA, TCRdb's TRBD2 call cannot be checked. This CDR3 is built from 17 residues. CDR1 SGHRS and CDR2 YFSETQ come from the germline V gene. Here the CDR3 reads CASSLGPGTSATGELFF.